This T cell receptor beta chain was captured by sequencing in a study of cytomegalovirus exposure and HLA in healthy donors. Study-wide background: It was reported in a later analysis that the roughly 120 validation repertoires used the same platform as the roughly 700 first-cohort repertoires.

Regarding the study as a whole: Cytomegalovirus-associated status was assigned to some 180 TCR beta chains. Rarity characterized most TCR sequences, yet some public TCRs appeared in many donors.

As for this clone: Its antigen remains unknown.

Per germline, CDR1 SGHRS and CDR2 YFSETQ. V was clipped by 1 base and J by 4 bases, with 14 bases between them. CDR3 length: 15 amino acids. Using immunoSEQ multiplex PCR, the repertoire was profiled, and TCRdb retains in-frame clones only, with some absent. The sample shows around 250,000 clones, around 90% of them seen only once. Separate from the roughly 730-subject first cohort, the roughly 120-subject validation cohort was the one that the donors belonged to. The receptor comes from a woman aged 18-29 years in good health and CMV-seronegative. The genes are TRBV5-1 and TRBJ2-5, with a tentative D call TRBD1 (6 bases). The material sequenced was PBMCs. Here the CDR3 reads CASSLTGNPPETQYF. In DNA, the CDR3 is TGCGCCAGCAGCTTGACAGGGAACCCCCCAGAGACCCAGTACTTC.